This TCR beta chain was recovered during a study of blood T cell repertoires in COVID-19. Repertoires were generated with immunoSEQ multiplex PCR, while TCRdb's copy carries only in-frame clones and drops some. The table includes around 160,000 clones, around 84% detected once. The V gene lost 11 bases and the J gene lost 8 bases, with 15 bases spanning the gap. Germline V gives CDR1 SEHNR, CDR2 FQNEAQ (reference sequence). The CDR3 runs 11 residues. This clone was counted a single time. This receptor was identified in a man between 60 and 75 years old with active or convalescent COVID-19. The sequenced sample was peripheral blood. J is TRBJ1-1 and V is TRBV7-9; tentatively, D is TRBD1 (6 bases). CDR3 loop: CACTMGAEAFF. The CDR3 bases are TGTGCCTGCACAATGGGGGCGGAAGCTTTCTTT.